Below are 6 T cell receptor beta chains sequenced from a single sample in a study of a mutant IDH1 vaccine in newly diagnosed glioma. The table came from immunoSEQ multiplex PCR; TCRdb's copy has only in-frame clones and leaves some out. This sample carries about 36,000 clones, around 90% of them seen once, and the ten largest clones take about a sixth. Time point meaning: baseline, week 1 (first vaccination visit). The sample's treatment: pre-vaccination baseline after standard-of-care therapy. The sample here was PBMCs, taken from a glioma patient treated with radiotherapy, temozolomide or both. The source of these receptors is a man aged 18 to 30 with glioma.

V and J are TRBV5-1 and TRBJ2-7, with D maybe TRBD1 (5 bases). This CDR3 has 12 amino acids. Germline V gene lookup returns CDR1 SGHRS and CDR2 YFSETQ. Trimming left V 4 bases short and J 2 bases short, with 7 bases between. The CDR3 coding sequence is TGCGCCAGCAGCCCAGGGACCTACGAGCAGTACTTC. Translation: CASSPGTYEQYF.

The V and J genes are TRBV5-1 and TRBJ1-2, with D uncertain. V was pared by 4 bases and J by 11 bases, with 15 bases between. Germline assignment: CDR1 SGHRS and CDR2 YFSETQ. The CDR3 is 12 residues long. The CDR3 loop is CASSNGGPPYTF. The DNA for the CDR3 is TGCGCCAGCAGCAACGGAGGACCGCCGTACACCTTC.

This chain connects TRBV7-2 to TRBJ2-1; 8 nucleotides line up with TRBD2. The CDR3 runs to 16 residues. Germline CDR1 and CDR2: SGHTA and FQGNSA. V lost 4 bases to trimming and J lost 8 bases; unmatched junction nucleotides: 13. The DNA for the CDR3 is TGTGCCAGCAGCTCCCCGCGGACTAGCCGGCGGGATGAGCAGTTCTTC. Protein product: CASSSPRTSRRDEQFF.

CDR3 region: CASSTTDSYEQYF. The CDR3 DNA sequence: TGTGCCAGCAGCACCACGGACTCCTACGAGCAGTACTTC. The chain employs TRBV7-9 and TRBJ2-7; D is undetermined. CDR1 is SEHNR and CDR2 is FQNEAQ in the germline V gene (reference sequence). V shed 5 bases and J shed 0 bases, with 8 bases lying between them. The CDR3 has 13 amino acids.

The chain recombines TRBV5-6 with TRBJ1-2, with a possible D match to TRBD1 (6 bases). The CDR3 loop spans 14 amino acids. V was trimmed by 4 bases and J by 4 bases, leaving 14 bases between them. CDR1 and CDR2 (germline): SGHDT, YYEEEE. The CDR3 loop is CASSPPTGIYGYTF. Written as DNA, the CDR3 is TGTGCCAGCAGCCCACCCACAGGGATCTATGGCTACACCTTC.

V usage is TRBV6-5 and J usage is TRBJ2-7; a possible D gene is TRBD2 (5 bases). CDR3 length: 13 amino acids. Looked up from germline, CDR1 is MNHEY and CDR2 is SVGAGI. Trimming cost V 6 bases and J 2 bases, with 11 bases left between them. The DNA of the CDR3 is TGTGCCAGCAGCCTCCCCGGGGCCTACGAGCAGTACTTC. Translated, it gives CASSLPGAYEQYF.